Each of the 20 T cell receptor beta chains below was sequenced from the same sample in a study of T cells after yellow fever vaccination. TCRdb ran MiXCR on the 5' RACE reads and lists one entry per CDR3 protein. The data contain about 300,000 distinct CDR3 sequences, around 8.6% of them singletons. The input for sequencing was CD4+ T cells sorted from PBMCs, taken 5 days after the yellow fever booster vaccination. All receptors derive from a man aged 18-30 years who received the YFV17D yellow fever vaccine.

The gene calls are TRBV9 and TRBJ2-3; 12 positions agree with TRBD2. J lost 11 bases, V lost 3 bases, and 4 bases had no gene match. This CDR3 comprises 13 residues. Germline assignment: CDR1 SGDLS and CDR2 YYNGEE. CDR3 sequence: CASSARTSGVQYF. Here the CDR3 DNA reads TGTGCCAGCAGCGCCAGGACTAGCGGGGTGCAGTATTTT.

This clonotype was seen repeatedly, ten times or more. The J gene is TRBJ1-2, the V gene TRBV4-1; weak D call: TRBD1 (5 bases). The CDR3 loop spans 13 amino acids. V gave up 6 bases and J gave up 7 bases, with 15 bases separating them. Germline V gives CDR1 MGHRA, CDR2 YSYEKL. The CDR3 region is CASRHDRSSGYTF. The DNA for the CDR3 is TGCGCCAGCAGGCACGACAGATCCAGTGGCTACACCTTC.

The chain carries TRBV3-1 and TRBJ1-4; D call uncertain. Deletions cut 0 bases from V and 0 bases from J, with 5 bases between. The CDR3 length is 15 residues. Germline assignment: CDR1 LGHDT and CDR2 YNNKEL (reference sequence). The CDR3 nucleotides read TGTGCCAGCAGCCAAGACAGGCCAACTAATGAAAAACTGTTTTTT. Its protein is CASSQDRPTNEKLFF.

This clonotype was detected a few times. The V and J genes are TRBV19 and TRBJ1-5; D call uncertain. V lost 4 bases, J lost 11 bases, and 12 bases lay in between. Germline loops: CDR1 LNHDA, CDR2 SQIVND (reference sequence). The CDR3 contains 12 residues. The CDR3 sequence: CASSKDPRTQHF. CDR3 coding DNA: TGTGCCAGTAGTAAGGACCCGAGAACCCAGCATTTT.

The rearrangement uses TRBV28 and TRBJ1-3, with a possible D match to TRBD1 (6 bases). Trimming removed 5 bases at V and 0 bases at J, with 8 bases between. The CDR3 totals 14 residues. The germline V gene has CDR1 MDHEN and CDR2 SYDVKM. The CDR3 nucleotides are TGTGCCAGCAGTACGGACAGCTCTGGAAACACCATATATTTT. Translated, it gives CASSTDSSGNTIYF.

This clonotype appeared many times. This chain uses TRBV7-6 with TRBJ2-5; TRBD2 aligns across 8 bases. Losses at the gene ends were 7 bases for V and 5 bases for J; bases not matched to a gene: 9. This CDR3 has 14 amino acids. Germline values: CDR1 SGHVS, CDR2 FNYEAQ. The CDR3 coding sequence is TGTGCCAGCAACCCCCGGCGCGGGGGGGAGACCCAGTACTTC. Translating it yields CASNPRRGGETQYF.

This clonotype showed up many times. The CDR3 DNA reads TGCGCCAGCAGCCAAGTATCCCCTAGGCCCAACTATGGCTACACCTTC. As protein: CASSQVSPRPNYGYTF. The gene calls are TRBV4-1 and TRBJ1-2, with D unclear. V was clipped by 1 base and J by 2 bases, with 14 bases between them. The CDR3 extends over 16 amino acids. Germline lookup yields CDR1 MGHRA and CDR2 YSYEKL.

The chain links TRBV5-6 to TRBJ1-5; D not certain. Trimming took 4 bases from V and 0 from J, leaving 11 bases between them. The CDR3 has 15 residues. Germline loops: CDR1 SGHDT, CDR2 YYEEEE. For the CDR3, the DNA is TGTGCCAGCAGCCGGGCCCTGAATAGCAATCAGCCCCAGCATTTT. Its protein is CASSRALNSNQPQHF.

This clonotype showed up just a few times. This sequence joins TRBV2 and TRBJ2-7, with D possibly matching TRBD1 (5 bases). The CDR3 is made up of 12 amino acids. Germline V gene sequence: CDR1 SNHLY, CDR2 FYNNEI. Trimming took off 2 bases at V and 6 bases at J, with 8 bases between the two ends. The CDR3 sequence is CASSEQGFEQYF. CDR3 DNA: TGTGCCAGCAGTGAACAGGGTTTCGAGCAGTACTTC.

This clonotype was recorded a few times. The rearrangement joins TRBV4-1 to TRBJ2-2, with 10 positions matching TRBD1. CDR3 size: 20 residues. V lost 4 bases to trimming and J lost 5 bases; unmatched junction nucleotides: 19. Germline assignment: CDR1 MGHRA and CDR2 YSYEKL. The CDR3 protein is CASSPRAKLGTGERTGELFF. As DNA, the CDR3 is TGCGCCAGCAGCCCCCGTGCCAAGCTTGGGACAGGGGAGCGAACCGGGGAGCTGTTTTTT.

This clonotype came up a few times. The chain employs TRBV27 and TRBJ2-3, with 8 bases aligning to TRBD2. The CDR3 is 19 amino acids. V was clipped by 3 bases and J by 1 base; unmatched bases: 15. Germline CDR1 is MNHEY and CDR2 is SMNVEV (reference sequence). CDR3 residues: CASSFSGGPIGSGTDTQYF. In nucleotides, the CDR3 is TGTGCCAGCAGTTTCTCGGGGGGGCCGATAGGCTCCGGCACAGATACGCAGTATTTT.

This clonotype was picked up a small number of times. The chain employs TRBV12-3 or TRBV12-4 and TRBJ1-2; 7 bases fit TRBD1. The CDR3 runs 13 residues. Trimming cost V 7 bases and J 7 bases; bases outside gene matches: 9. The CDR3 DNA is TGTGCCAGCAATCCTACAGGGGAGGCTGGCTACACCTTC. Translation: CASNPTGEAGYTF.

The CDR3 is CASSPRTGGQDEKLFF. Written as DNA, the CDR3 is TGTGCCAGCAGTCCCCGCACCGGAGGACAGGATGAAAAACTGTTTTTT. The chain uses TRBV6-5 and TRBJ1-4, with 7 bases fitting TRBD1. The CDR3 is made up of 16 amino acids. Germline V gene lookup returns CDR1 MNHEY and CDR2 SVGAGI. V was clipped by 5 bases and J by 6 bases; unmatched bases: 12.

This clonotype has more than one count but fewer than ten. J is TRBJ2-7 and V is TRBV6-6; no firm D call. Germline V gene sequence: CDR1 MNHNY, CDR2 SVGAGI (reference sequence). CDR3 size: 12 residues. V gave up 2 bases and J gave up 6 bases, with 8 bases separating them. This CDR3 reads CASSYPNREQYV. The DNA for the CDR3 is TGTGCCAGCAGTTACCCTAACCGCGAGCAGTACGTC.

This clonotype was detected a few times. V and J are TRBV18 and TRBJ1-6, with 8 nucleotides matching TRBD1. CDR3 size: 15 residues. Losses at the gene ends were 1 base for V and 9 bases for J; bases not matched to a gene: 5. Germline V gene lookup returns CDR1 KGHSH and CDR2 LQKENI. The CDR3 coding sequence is TGTGCCAGCTCACCACTCGGACAGGGTCGTTCACCCCTCCACTTT. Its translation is CASSPLGQGRSPLHF. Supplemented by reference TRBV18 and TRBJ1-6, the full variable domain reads NAGVMQNPRHLVRRRGQEARLRCSPMKGHSHVYWYRQLPEEGLKFMVYLQKENIIDESGMPKERFSAEFPKEGPSILRIQQVVRGDSAAYFCASSPLGQGRSPLHFGNGTRLTVT.

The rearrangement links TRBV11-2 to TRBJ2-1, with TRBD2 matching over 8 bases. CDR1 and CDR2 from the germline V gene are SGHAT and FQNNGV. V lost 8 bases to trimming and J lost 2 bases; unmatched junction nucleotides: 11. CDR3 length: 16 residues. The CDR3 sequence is CASESISGRTYNEQFF. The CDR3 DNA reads TGTGCCAGCGAGTCCATAAGCGGGAGAACCTACAATGAGCAGTTCTTC.

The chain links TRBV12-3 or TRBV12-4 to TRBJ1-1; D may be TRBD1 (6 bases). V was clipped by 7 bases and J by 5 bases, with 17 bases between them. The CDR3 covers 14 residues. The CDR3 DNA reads TGTGCCAGCACCCTTAGGGGGGGCGGGACTGAAGCTTTCTTT. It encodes CASTLRGGGTEAFF.

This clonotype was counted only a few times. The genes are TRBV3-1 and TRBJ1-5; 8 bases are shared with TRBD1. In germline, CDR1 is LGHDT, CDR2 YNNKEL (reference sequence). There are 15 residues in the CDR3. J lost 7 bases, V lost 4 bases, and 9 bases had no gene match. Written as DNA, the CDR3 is TGTGCCAGCAGCCGAGGACAGGGAGGCGGGCAGCCCCAGCATTTT. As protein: CASSRGQGGGQPQHF.

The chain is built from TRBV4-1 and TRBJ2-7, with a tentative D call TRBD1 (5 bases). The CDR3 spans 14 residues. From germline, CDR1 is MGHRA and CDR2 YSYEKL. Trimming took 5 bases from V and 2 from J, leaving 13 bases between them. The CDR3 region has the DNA TGCGCCAGCAGCGCGCAAGGGGTCCCCTACGAGCAGTACGTC. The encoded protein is CASSAQGVPYEQYV.

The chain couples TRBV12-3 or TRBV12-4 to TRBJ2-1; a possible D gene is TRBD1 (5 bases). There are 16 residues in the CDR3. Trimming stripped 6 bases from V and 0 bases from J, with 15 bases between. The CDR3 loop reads CASRQGISDSYNEQFF. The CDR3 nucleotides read TGTGCCAGCAGGCAGGGAATATCGGACTCCTACAATGAGCAGTTCTTC.